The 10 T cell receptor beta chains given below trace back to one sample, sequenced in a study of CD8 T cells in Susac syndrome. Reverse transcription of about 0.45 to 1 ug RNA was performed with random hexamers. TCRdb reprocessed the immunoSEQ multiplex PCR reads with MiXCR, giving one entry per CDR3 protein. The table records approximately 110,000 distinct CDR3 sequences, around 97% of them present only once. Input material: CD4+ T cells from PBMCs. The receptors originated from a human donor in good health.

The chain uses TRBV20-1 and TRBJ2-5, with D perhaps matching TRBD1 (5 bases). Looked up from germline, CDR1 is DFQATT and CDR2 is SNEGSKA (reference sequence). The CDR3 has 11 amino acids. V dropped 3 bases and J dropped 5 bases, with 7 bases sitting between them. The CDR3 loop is CSARAGETQYF. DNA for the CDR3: TGCAGTGCTAGGGCAGGGGAGACCCAGTACTTC.

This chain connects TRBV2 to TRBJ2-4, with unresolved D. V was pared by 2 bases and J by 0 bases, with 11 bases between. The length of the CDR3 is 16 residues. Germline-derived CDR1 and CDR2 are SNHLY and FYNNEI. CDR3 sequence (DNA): TGTGCCAGCAGTGAACCGTCCGCGCTAGCCAAAAACATTCAGTACTTC. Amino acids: CASSEPSALAKNIQYF.

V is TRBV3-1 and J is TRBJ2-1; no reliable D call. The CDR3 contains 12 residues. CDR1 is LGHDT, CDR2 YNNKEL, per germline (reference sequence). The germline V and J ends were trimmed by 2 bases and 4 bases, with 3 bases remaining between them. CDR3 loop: CASSQLYNEQFF. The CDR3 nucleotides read TGTGCCAGCAGCCAACTGTACAATGAGCAGTTCTTC.

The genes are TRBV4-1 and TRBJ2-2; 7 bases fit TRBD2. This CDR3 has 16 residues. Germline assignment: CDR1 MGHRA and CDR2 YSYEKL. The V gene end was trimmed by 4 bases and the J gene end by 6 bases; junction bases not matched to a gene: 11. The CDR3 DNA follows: TGCGCCAGCAGCCGCCCGGACTCTCGGGGGGCCGGGGAGCTGTTTTTT. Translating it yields CASSRPDSRGAGELFF.

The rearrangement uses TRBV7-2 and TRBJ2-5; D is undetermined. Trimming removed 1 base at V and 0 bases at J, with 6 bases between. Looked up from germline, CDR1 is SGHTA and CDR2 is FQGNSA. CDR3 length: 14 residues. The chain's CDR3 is CASSLETHQETQYF. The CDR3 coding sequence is TGTGCCAGCAGCTTAGAAACCCACCAAGAGACCCAGTACTTC. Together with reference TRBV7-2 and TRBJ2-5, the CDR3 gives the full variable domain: GAGVSQSPSNKVTEKGKDVELRCDPISGHTALYWYRQSLGQGLEFLIYFQGNSAPDKSGLPSDRFSAERTGGSVSTLTIQRTQQEDSAVYLCASSLETHQETQYFGPGTRLLVL.

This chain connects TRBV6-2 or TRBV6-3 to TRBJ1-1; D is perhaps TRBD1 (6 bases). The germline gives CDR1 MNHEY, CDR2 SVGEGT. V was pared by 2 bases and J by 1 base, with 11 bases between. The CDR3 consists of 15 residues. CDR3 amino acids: CASSYRLTGNTEAFF. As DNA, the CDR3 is TGTGCCAGCAGTTACCGATTGACAGGGAACACTGAAGCTTTCTTT.

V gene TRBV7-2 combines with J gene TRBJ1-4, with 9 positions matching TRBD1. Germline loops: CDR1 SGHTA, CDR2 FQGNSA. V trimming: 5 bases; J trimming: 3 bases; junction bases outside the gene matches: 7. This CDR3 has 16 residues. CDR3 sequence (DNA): TGTGCCAGCAGCCCGGGACAGGGTGTTGCTAATGAAAAACTGTTTTTT. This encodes CASSPGQGVANEKLFF.

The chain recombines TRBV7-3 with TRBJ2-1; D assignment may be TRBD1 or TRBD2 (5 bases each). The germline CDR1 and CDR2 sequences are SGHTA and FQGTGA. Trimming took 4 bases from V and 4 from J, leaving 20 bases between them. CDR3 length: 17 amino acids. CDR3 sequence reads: CASSSTGPRGQYNEQFF. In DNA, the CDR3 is TGTGCCAGCAGCTCAACAGGACCCAGAGGGCAATACAATGAGCAGTTCTTC.

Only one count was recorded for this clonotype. The CDR3 protein is CASSVGTSGGKNIQYF. The CDR3 DNA is TGTGCCAGCAGCGTGGGGACTAGCGGGGGCAAAAACATTCAGTACTTC. V gene TRBV9 combines with J gene TRBJ2-4; 14 positions agree with TRBD2. CDR3 size: 16 residues. V was pared by 2 bases and J by 3 bases, with 1 base of the junction left unmatched. The germline V gene has CDR1 SGDLS and CDR2 YYNGEE.

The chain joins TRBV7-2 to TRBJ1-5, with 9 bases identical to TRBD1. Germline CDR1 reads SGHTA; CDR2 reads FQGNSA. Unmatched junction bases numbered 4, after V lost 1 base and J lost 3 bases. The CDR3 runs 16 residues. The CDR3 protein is CASSLGGQGNNQPQHF. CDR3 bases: TGTGCCAGCAGCTTAGGCGGACAGGGGAACAATCAGCCCCAGCATTTT. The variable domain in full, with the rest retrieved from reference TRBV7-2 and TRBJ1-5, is GAGVSQSPSNKVTEKGKDVELRCDPISGHTALYWYRQSLGQGLEFLIYFQGNSAPDKSGLPSDRFSAERTGGSVSTLTIQRTQQEDSAVYLCASSLGGQGNNQPQHFGDGTRLSIL.